A single sample gave rise to the 8 T cell receptor beta chains below, sequenced in a study of glioma-infiltrating T cells. The iRepertoire nested amplicon-rescue multiplex PCR amplified TCR alpha and beta CDR3s from RNA. TCRdb re-analysed the multiplex PCR reads in MiXCR, keeping a single row per CDR3 protein. The sample yields a few hundred thousand distinct CDR3 sequences, more than 35% seen once. Source material: glioma tissue, nonneoplastic brain tissue, or PBMCs (not recorded which). The receptors here all came from a human donor with low-grade glioma or glioblastoma, undergoing nonglioma brain surgery, or in good health (not recorded which).

Comment on this clonotype: A much larger clone differs from this one at a single base, so this may be a read error. J is TRBJ2-5 and V is TRBV28; 9 bases match TRBD2. Germline V lookup: CDR1 MDHEN, CDR2 SYDVKM. The CDR3 runs 13 residues. The CDR3 sequence is CARRQGLAETQYF. CDR3 nucleotides: TGTGCCCGCAGACAGGGACTAGCAGAGACCCAGTACTTC.

This clonotype was picked up many times. The chain combines TRBV27 with TRBJ2-7; 7 nucleotides line up with TRBD1. V dropped 3 bases and J dropped 2; count of bases not matched to a gene: 1. CDR1 is MNHEY, CDR2 SMNVEV, per germline (reference sequence). CDR3 length: 13 residues. The CDR3 here is CASSFDRAYEQYF. Written as DNA, the CDR3 is TGTGCCAGCAGTTTTGACAGGGCCTACGAGCAGTACTTC.

This clonotype appeared many times. In DNA form, the CDR3 reads TGTGCCATCAGTGGCCGTTTGGCAGTTTCCTACGAGCAGTACTTC. This sequence encodes CAISGRLAVSYEQYF. The J gene is TRBJ2-7, the V gene TRBV10-3; unclear D gene. There are 15 residues in the CDR3. Germline lookup yields CDR1 ENHRY and CDR2 SYGVKD. V lost 4 bases and J lost 1, with 14 bases in between.

The chain has TRBV4-3 and TRBJ1-3; D not resolved. This CDR3 has 14 amino acids. Germline loops: CDR1 LGHNA, CDR2 YSLEER. V was trimmed by 4 bases and J by 0 bases, leaving 7 bases between them. The CDR3 spells CASSLVLSGNTIYF. The CDR3 nucleotides read TGCGCCAGCAGCCTTGTACTCTCTGGAAACACCATATATTTT.

The chain employs TRBV24-1 and TRBJ1-1; D is unclear. The CDR3 has 12 amino acids. V dropped 9 bases and J dropped 1 base, with 8 bases sitting between them. From germline, CDR1 is KGHDR and CDR2 SFDVKD. This CDR3 is CATQRGNTEAFF. CDR3 DNA: TGTGCCACCCAGAGAGGGAACACTGAAGCTTTCTTT.

Only a few counts were recorded for this clonotype. J is TRBJ1-2 and V is TRBV4-2, with 9 bases fitting TRBD1. This CDR3 region has 13 residues. V shed 5 bases and J 6 bases; nucleotides not matched to a gene: 4. CDR1 is LGHNA, CDR2 YNFKEQ, per germline. The CDR3 reads CASSVRTGDGYTF. The CDR3 coding sequence is TGTGCCAGCAGCGTGCGGACAGGGGATGGCTACACCTTC.

This clonotype was observed a few times. V and J are TRBV4-2 and TRBJ2-7, with 9 bases aligning to TRBD1. Germline V gives CDR1 LGHNA, CDR2 YNFKEQ. V was pared by 4 bases and J by 3 bases, with 7 bases of the junction left unmatched. This CDR3 spans 15 amino acids. CDR3 sequence (DNA): TGTGCCAGCAGCCTCTGGGACAGGGCCATCTACGAGCAGTACTTC. It specifies CASSLWDRAIYEQYF.

The gene calls are TRBV20-1 and TRBJ2-7, with D uncertain. Germline-derived CDR1 and CDR2 are DFQATT and SNEGSKA (reference sequence). The CDR3 has 12 residues. V gave up 4 bases and J gave up 2 bases, with 9 bases separating them. The CDR3 loop is CSANPGAYEQYF. The CDR3 DNA reads TGCAGTGCTAATCCCGGTGCCTACGAGCAGTACTTC.